Following are 27 T cell receptor beta chains from one sample sequenced in a study of blood T cell repertoires in COVID-19. The repertoire was sequenced with immunoSEQ multiplex PCR; TCRdb's copy has only in-frame clones and lacks some. The sample lists a few hundred thousand clones; nearly 90% were seen once. Sequenced input: peripheral blood. These receptors all come from a young man with active or convalescent COVID-19.

The chain is built from TRBV7-2 and TRBJ2-7; weak D call: TRBD2 (5 bases). V lost 5 bases to trimming and J lost 3 bases, with 17 bases between them. This CDR3 is built from 15 residues. Germline V lookup: CDR1 SGHTA, CDR2 FQGNSA. Here the CDR3 reads CASSPTGTLYYEQYF. CDR3 nucleotide sequence: TGTGCCAGCAGCCCTACGGGAACACTTTACTACGAGCAGTACTTC.

This clone was seen a handful of times. This chain joins TRBV5-1 and TRBJ1-2; D is perhaps TRBD1 (5 bases). This CDR3 comprises 14 residues. V lost 4 bases to trimming and J lost 2 bases, with 12 bases between them. CDR1 and CDR2 from the germline V gene are SGHRS and YFSETQ. CDR3 bases: TGCGCCAGCAGCCCTACGACAGACAACTATGGCTACACCTTC. It is translated as CASSPTTDNYGYTF.

V and J are TRBV7-2 and TRBJ2-7; 8 bases agree with TRBD1. V was clipped by 4 bases and J by 4 bases; unmatched bases: 3. CDR3 size: 13 residues. Per germline, CDR1 SGHTA and CDR2 FQGNSA. The CDR3 here is CASSSTGAYEQYF. In DNA form, the CDR3 reads TGTGCCAGCAGCTCGACAGGGGCATACGAGCAGTACTTC.

The J gene is TRBJ1-2, the V gene TRBV10-3, with D hard to call. Germline CDR1 is ENHRY and CDR2 is SYGVKD. V lost 9 bases, J lost 3 bases, and 11 bases lay in between. The CDR3 loop spans 12 amino acids. The CDR3 nucleotides read TGTGCCATAGGAGGGCAGTACTATGGCTACACCTTC. This gives the protein CAIGGQYYGYTF.

The chain uses TRBV18 and TRBJ2-2, with 11 positions matching TRBD1. Germline loops: CDR1 KGHSH, CDR2 LQKENI. Trimming took 3 bases from V and 7 from J; bases not matched to a gene: 4. The CDR3 loop spans 15 amino acids. The CDR3 loop is CASSPWTGGHGELFF. DNA of the CDR3: TGTGCCAGCTCACCGTGGACAGGGGGCCACGGGGAGCTGTTTTTT. The full variable domain, its missing parts supplied by reference TRBV18 and TRBJ2-2, is NAGVMQNPRHLVRRRGQEARLRCSPMKGHSHVYWYRQLPEEGLKFMVYLQKENIIDESGMPKERFSAEFPKEGPSILRIQQVVRGDSAAYFCASSPWTGGHGELFFGEGSRLTVL.

The rearrangement uses TRBV28 and TRBJ1-5, with a tentative D call TRBD1 (6 bases). There are 15 residues in the CDR3. Trimming pared 5 bases from V and 0 bases from J, leaving 11 bases between. The germline gives CDR1 MDHEN, CDR2 SYDVKM. CDR3 protein: CASSMPTGSNQPQHF. The CDR3 DNA reads TGTGCCAGCAGTATGCCGACAGGTAGCAATCAGCCCCAGCATTTT. The variable domain in full, completed from reference TRBV28 and TRBJ1-5, reads DVKVTQSSRYLVKRTGEKVFLECVQDMDHENMFWYRQDPGLGLRLIYFSYDVKMKEKGDIPEGYSVSREKKERFSLILESASTNQTSMYLCASSMPTGSNQPQHFGDGTRLSIL.

The rearrangement uses TRBV9 and TRBJ1-2; 12 bases agree with TRBD1. This CDR3 comprises 17 residues. Germline CDR1 reads SGDLS; CDR2 reads YYNGEE. With 1 base clipped from V and 6 bases from J, the junction kept 10 bases outside the gene matches. The CDR3: CASSVWDRGLSADGYTF. The CDR3 DNA follows: TGTGCCAGCAGCGTATGGGACAGGGGGCTATCGGCGGATGGCTACACCTTC.

V and J are TRBV7-9 and TRBJ1-3; D is unclear. The CDR3 runs 15 residues. Trimming stripped 3 bases from V and 4 bases from J, with 13 bases between. Germline CDR1 and CDR2: SEHNR and FQNEAQ (reference sequence). Here the CDR3 reads CASSFSGDVGNTIYF. The CDR3 DNA follows: TGTGCCAGCAGCTTTAGCGGTGATGTAGGAAACACCATATATTTT.

This rearrangement joins TRBV7-2 to TRBJ1-4; D is possibly TRBD1 (6 bases). CDR1 is SGHTA, CDR2 FQGNSA, per germline. Trimming took off 5 bases at V and 10 bases at J, with 20 bases between the two ends. The CDR3 is 15 residues long. The chain's CDR3 is CASSPVTSGVTKLFF. The CDR3, as DNA: TGTGCCAGCAGCCCCGTCACGTCAGGGGTGACAAAACTGTTTTTT.

This chain connects TRBV19 to TRBJ2-2, with D possibly TRBD1 on 5 matching bases. The germline V gene has CDR1 LNHDA and CDR2 SQIVND (reference sequence). V lost 5 bases to trimming and J lost 8 bases, with 18 bases between them. The CDR3 runs to 15 residues. CDR3 DNA sequence: TGTGCCAGTAGTGCGCTAGGGGCAGGAGAAGGGGAGCTGTTTTTT. Encoded protein: CASSALGAGEGELFF.

Remarks on this clone: The same CDR3 arises from other DNA sequences in this sample as well. This chain connects TRBV6-2 or TRBV6-3 to TRBJ2-3, with a possible D match to TRBD2 (5 bases). Germline assignment: CDR1 MNHEY and CDR2 SVGEGT. This CDR3 region has 15 residues. V lost 0 bases, J lost 3 bases, and 10 bases lay in between. Written as DNA, the CDR3 is TGTGCCAGCAGTTACTCCCGGGGAGTGACAGATACGCAGTATTTT. Its protein is CASSYSRGVTDTQYF.

The chain employs TRBV30 and TRBJ1-2; D gene unclear. CDR1 is GTSNPN, CDR2 SVGIG, per germline (reference sequence). V gave up 6 bases and J gave up 2 bases, with 10 bases separating them. The CDR3 is 12 amino acids. In nucleotides, the CDR3 is TGTGCCTGTGATAGGAGAAACTATGGCTACACCTTC. Translating gives CACDRRNYGYTF.

The V and J genes are TRBV19 and TRBJ1-6, with 7 bases lining up with TRBD1. The V and J ends lost 3 bases and 10 bases, in that order; junction bases with no gene match: 9. The CDR3 runs to 15 residues. Germline V gene lookup returns CDR1 LNHDA and CDR2 SQIVND (reference sequence). CDR3 region: CASSIQGEFGSPLHF. CDR3 DNA sequence: TGTGCCAGTAGTATCCAGGGGGAATTTGGATCACCCCTCCACTTT. Full variable domain (remainder filled in from reference TRBV19 and TRBJ1-6): DGGITQSPKYLFRKEGQNVTLSCEQNLNHDAMYWYRQDPGQGLRLIYYSQIVNDFQKGDIAEGYSVSREKKESFPLTVTSAQKNPTAFYLCASSIQGEFGSPLHFGNGTRLTVT.

The chain uses TRBV10-3 and TRBJ1-5; D is perhaps TRBD1 (5 bases). CDR3 length equals 16 residues. The germline V gene has CDR1 ENHRY and CDR2 SYGVKD. The V end was cut by 2 bases, the J end by 4 bases, with 15 bases between. CDR3 DNA: TGTGCCATCAGTGAGAAAGGGGTATTACCGAATCAGCCCCAGCATTTT. Translating gives CAISEKGVLPNQPQHF.

The chain couples TRBV10-3 to TRBJ2-2, with D possibly being TRBD1 (6 bases). Looked up from germline, CDR1 is ENHRY and CDR2 is SYGVKD. V was clipped by 10 bases and J by 0 bases, with 24 bases between them. The length of the CDR3 is 18 residues. The CDR3 is CATRFPKAGTPNTGELFF. As DNA, the CDR3 is TGTGCCACGAGGTTCCCCAAAGCCGGGACACCGAACACCGGGGAGCTGTTTTTT.

CDR3: CASSGTGAGEQYF. The CDR3 DNA is TGTGCCAGCAGCGGGACAGGGGCAGGTGAGCAGTACTTC. The chain employs TRBV7-3 and TRBJ2-7; 10 nucleotides match TRBD1. Trimming at V came to 5 bases and at J to 7 bases, leaving 5 bases not matched to a gene. Germline V gene lookup returns CDR1 SGHTA and CDR2 FQGTGA. The CDR3 spans 13 residues.

The gene calls are TRBV5-1 and TRBJ1-3, with D perhaps TRBD1 (6 bases). The V gene lost 3 bases and the J gene lost 4 bases, with 8 bases spanning the gap. CDR1 and CDR2 (germline): SGHRS, YFSETQ. The CDR3 spans 13 residues. This chain's CDR3 is CASSSGVGNTIYF. In DNA form, the CDR3 reads TGCGCCAGCAGCTCAGGGGTCGGAAACACCATATATTTT.

The rearrangement uses TRBV3-1 (or the pseudogene TRBV3-2) and TRBJ1-2, with D possibly being TRBD1 (5 bases). The V and J ends lost 4 bases and 5 bases respectively, with 8 bases between them. Germline assignment: CDR1 LGHDT and CDR2 YNNKEL (reference sequence). This CDR3 contains 12 residues. In nucleotides, the CDR3 is TGTGCCAGCAGCCCAGGGCGGTATGGCTACACCTTC. Its protein is CASSPGRYGYTF.

This clone was counted once. The chain links TRBV18 to TRBJ2-2; 7 bases are a match to TRBD1. There are 16 residues in the CDR3. V shed 5 bases and J 0 bases; nucleotides not matched to a gene: 6. Germline V gene sequence: CDR1 KGHSH, CDR2 LQKENI. The CDR3 is CASSYRDSTNTGELFF. The CDR3, as DNA: TGTGCCAGCTCATACCGGGACAGTACGAACACCGGGGAGCTGTTTTTT. Filled out from reference TRBV18 and TRBJ2-2, the complete variable domain reads NAGVMQNPRHLVRRRGQEARLRCSPMKGHSHVYWYRQLPEEGLKFMVYLQKENIIDESGMPKERFSAEFPKEGPSILRIQQVVRGDSAAYFCASSYRDSTNTGELFFGEGSRLTVL.

This chain joins TRBV5-4 and TRBJ2-3; 7 bases agree with TRBD2. The germline gives CDR1 SGHNT, CDR2 YYREEE (reference sequence). V was clipped by 1 base and J by 9 bases; unmatched bases: 14. The CDR3 spans 16 residues. The CDR3: CASSLTVGGSSGTQYF. DNA of the CDR3: TGTGCCAGCAGCTTGACCGTGGGGGGGAGTTCTGGGACGCAGTATTTT.

This clone was found once. The genes are TRBV29-1 and TRBJ2-7; D is possibly TRBD1 (5 bases). Germline V CDR1 and CDR2: SQVTM, ANQGSEA. CDR3 length: 15 residues. Trimming pared 4 bases from V and 4 bases from J, leaving 20 bases between. Here the CDR3 reads CSVGYSAPGPYEQYF. The CDR3 DNA reads TGCAGCGTTGGCTACAGCGCCCCAGGGCCTTACGAGCAGTACTTC.

This clone was picked up one time. V is TRBV19 and J is TRBJ1-1, with unresolved D. Germline loops: CDR1 LNHDA, CDR2 SQIVND (reference sequence). The CDR3 has 15 amino acids. The V end was cut by 7 bases, the J end by 4 bases, with 19 bases between. CDR3 protein: CASTFRRGSGTEAFF. CDR3 in DNA: TGTGCCAGTACCTTCCGGCGGGGTTCGGGCACTGAAGCTTTCTTT.

The chain employs TRBV27 and TRBJ1-5, with 8 bases matching TRBD1. This CDR3 is built from 17 residues. V was pared by 4 bases and J by 7 bases, with 15 bases of the junction left unmatched. CDR1 and CDR2 from the germline V gene are MNHEY and SMNVEV (reference sequence). CDR3: CASSSLGTGWLAQPQHF. CDR3 nucleotide sequence: TGTGCCAGCAGTTCCCTCGGGACAGGCTGGCTAGCACAGCCCCAGCATTTT.

Only one count was recorded for this clone. This chain uses TRBV5-1 with TRBJ2-1; 7 nucleotides align to TRBD2. With 4 bases clipped from V and 2 bases from J, the junction kept 9 bases outside the gene matches. Germline CDR1 and CDR2: SGHRS and YFSETQ. This CDR3 comprises 16 residues. CDR3: CASSGPAGFAYNEQFF. Written as DNA, the CDR3 is TGCGCCAGCAGCGGTCCAGCGGGGTTCGCCTACAATGAGCAGTTCTTC.

The V gene is TRBV7-3, the J gene TRBJ2-1, with TRBD1 matching over 7 bases. The CDR3 extends over 14 amino acids. From germline, CDR1 is SGHTA and CDR2 FQGTGA. The V gene end was trimmed by 5 bases and the J gene end by 6 bases; junction bases not matched to a gene: 7. CDR3 nucleotide sequence: TGTGCCAGCAGCCCGACAGGGATTGGCAATGAGCAGTTCTTC. It yields the protein CASSPTGIGNEQFF.

The CDR3 reads CASSSAGEQYF. CDR3 nucleotides: TGTGCCAGCAGTTCGGCGGGAGAGCAGTACTTC. The V gene is TRBV14, the J gene TRBJ2-7; a weak D match, TRBD2 (6 bases). The CDR3 sequence is 11 residues long. Trimming shortened V by 6 bases and J by 7 bases, and 10 bases separated the two germline ends. In germline, CDR1 is SGHDN, CDR2 FVKESK.

This clone has a single count. The chain has TRBV5-6 and TRBJ2-7, with 10 bases matching TRBD2. CDR1 and CDR2 (germline): SGHDT, YYEEEE. Losses at the gene ends were 3 bases for V and 7 bases for J; bases not matched to a gene: 10. The CDR3 covers 15 residues. The CDR3 is CASSYPAGGPGEQYF. The CDR3 DNA follows: TGTGCCAGCAGCTACCCAGCGGGGGGGCCAGGGGAGCAGTACTTC.